This T cell receptor (beta chain) was recorded in a study of T cell responses to AZD1222 COVID-19 vaccine. Across the whole study: Some second doses came at about 4 weeks and others at about 12 weeks; these were pooled.

Of note for this clone: The antigen is unknown.

Measured with immunoSEQ multiplex PCR; TCRdb has only the in-frame clones, and not every one. The sample holds about 110,000 clones, roughly nine tenths seen once. General study results and limits: Only five to seven AZD1222 recipients were seropositive at baseline. Spike-specific TCR breadth and depth grew following two AZD1222 doses. Sampling captured repertoires only after the peak T cell response.

CDR1 and CDR2 from the germline V gene are ENHRY and SYGVKD. This CDR3 comprises 16 residues. V shed 0 bases and J shed 5 bases, with 17 bases lying between them. The chain combines TRBV10-3 with TRBJ2-7; D is tentatively TRBD1 or TRBD2 (5 bases each). This clonotype originated in an adult in good health. This specimen was peripheral blood, taken on day 0 of AZD1222 vaccination. CDR3 residues: CAISESKVGTEDEQYF. As DNA, the CDR3 is TGTGCCATCAGTGAGTCTAAGGTTGGGACGGAAGACGAGCAGTACTTC.